These 4 T cell receptor beta chains were sequenced from one sample in a study of blood T cells in healthy people across ages. Through a sample-barcoded 5' primer and a J-beta primer mix, a second PCR was run for 7 to 11 cycles. Each CDR3 protein is one row after TCRdb ran MiXCR on the 5' RACE reads. The sample has about 570,000 distinct CDR3 sequences, about 26% seen once; the top ten hold about 3.3%. The same sample was also used in a study of T cells of mothers and their children.

Material for sequencing was blood. Receptors originate from a boy younger than 10 in good health.

The chain has TRBV3-1 and TRBJ1-2; possibly TRBD1 for D (5 bases). The CDR3 extends over 15 amino acids. The ends were cut back, 5 bases at V and 4 bases at J, with 17 bases in the middle. CDR1 is LGHDT, CDR2 YNNKEL, per germline (reference sequence). The DNA for the CDR3 is TGTGCCAGCAGCTTCCGGGCTGACGGGGCCTATGGCTACACCTTC. This codes for CASSFRADGAYGYTF.

This clonotype came up a few times. The chain has TRBV2 and TRBJ2-5; 12 nucleotides line up with TRBD2. The DNA end lines up better with TRBJ2-1; the J call may be wrong. Germline CDR1 and CDR2: SNHLY and FYNNEI. CDR3 size: 13 residues. The CDR3 region is CASRGLAGNEQFF. The CDR3 nucleotides read TGTGCCAGCAGAGGACTAGCGGGGAATGAGCAGTTCTTC.

DNA of the CDR3: TGTGCCAGCAGTGGGACCCCCCCCTATGGCTACACCTTC. Residues: CASSGTPPYGYTF. The chain carries TRBV12-3 or TRBV12-4 and TRBJ1-2; TRBD1 might be the D (5 bases). Trimming cost V 5 bases and J 4 bases, with 11 bases left between them. This CDR3 has 13 amino acids.

V usage is TRBV5-6 and J usage is TRBJ2-1; 9 nucleotides line up with TRBD1. The germline V gene has CDR1 SGHDT and CDR2 YYEEEE. The CDR3 has 15 residues. V was clipped by 5 bases and J by 1 base; unmatched bases: 4. The CDR3 DNA follows: TGTGCCAGCAGAATGGACAGGGGTTCCTACAATGAGCAGTTCTTC. Residues: CASRMDRGSYNEQFF. Full variable domain (outside the CDR3, taken from reference TRBV5-6 and TRBJ2-1): DAGVTQSPTHLIKTRGQQVTLRCSPKSGHDTVSWYQQALGQGPQFIFQYYEEEERQRGNFPDRFSGHQFPNYSSELNVNALLLGDSALYLCASRMDRGSYNEQFFGPGTRLTVL.